These 30 T cell receptor beta chains were sequenced from one sample in a study of blood T cell repertoires in COVID-19. The repertoire was sequenced with immunoSEQ multiplex PCR; TCRdb's copy has only in-frame clones and lacks some. Here the sample spans approximately 230,000 clones, more than 75% being singletons. The sequenced sample was PBMCs or T cells enriched from blood (not recorded which). The receptors were sampled from a man younger than 30 who had recovered from COVID-19.

This rearrangement joins TRBV30 to TRBJ2-4; 10 positions match TRBD2. The V gene end was trimmed by 0 bases and the J gene end by 3 bases; junction bases not matched to a gene: 5. Germline CDR1 is GTSNPN and CDR2 is SVGIG (reference sequence). The CDR3 consists of 16 residues. CDR3 amino acids: CAWSVMERGGKNIQYF. The CDR3 coding sequence is TGTGCCTGGAGTGTTATGGAGCGGGGGGGCAAAAACATTCAGTACTTC.

This chain connects TRBV2 to TRBJ1-4; 8 nucleotides align to TRBD1. Germline V gene data show CDR1 as SNHLY and CDR2 as FYNNEI. The CDR3 totals 14 residues. J was trimmed by 3 bases and V by 4 bases; bases with no gene match: 1. The CDR3 sequence: CASSVQGANEKLFF. As DNA, the CDR3 is TGTGCCAGCAGTGTACAGGGGGCTAATGAAAAACTGTTTTTT.

J is TRBJ1-5 and V is TRBV19; 7 bases agree with TRBD1. V lost 8 bases to trimming and J lost 2 bases; unmatched junction nucleotides: 9. The CDR3 is 15 amino acids. Per the germline V gene, CDR1 is LNHDA and CDR2 is SQIVND (reference sequence). CDR3 protein: CASRPRGLGNQPQHF. CDR3 in DNA: TGTGCCAGTCGCCCAAGGGGGCTAGGCAATCAGCCCCAGCATTTT.

There are a few counts of this clone. This sequence joins TRBV6-5 and TRBJ2-7; D unresolved. In germline, CDR1 is MNHEY, CDR2 SVGAGI. The V gene lost 0 bases and the J gene lost 3 bases, with 12 bases spanning the gap. This CDR3 has 15 amino acids. The CDR3 nucleotides are TGTGCCAGCAGTTACTCGAGCTCCCGATACTACGAGCAGTACTTC. This encodes CASSYSSSRYYEQYF.

This clone has a handful of counts. Other nucleotide sequences from this sample produce the same CDR3. CDR3 coding DNA: TGTGCCTGGAGTGTTAGCCGGTATGGCTACACCTTC. Encoded protein: CAWSVSRYGYTF. V usage is TRBV30 and J usage is TRBJ1-2; D is ambiguous. Looked up from germline, CDR1 is GTSNPN and CDR2 is SVGIG (reference sequence). The V end was cut by 0 bases, the J end by 5 bases, with 7 bases between. This CDR3 has 12 residues.

Worth noting for this clone: At one end, the junction sequence differs from germline, possibly due to a read error. The gene calls are TRBV23-1 and TRBJ2-7; D is possibly TRBD2 (5 bases). TRBV23-1 is marked as an open reading frame, function uncertain. The CDR3 extends over 18 amino acids. The CDR3 loop reads CASSQSVQIDPPGVKRPF. DNA of the CDR3: TGCGCCAGCAGTCAATCGGTCCAGATTGATCCTCCCGGGGTTAAAAGGCCCTTC.

The chain employs TRBV11-2 and TRBJ2-7, with D tentatively TRBD1 (6 bases). From germline, CDR1 is SGHAT and CDR2 FQNNGV. V was trimmed by 5 bases and J by 0 bases, leaving 11 bases between them. CDR3 length: 14 residues. The CDR3: CASSTRDTSYEQYF. The CDR3 DNA reads TGTGCCAGCAGCACCCGGGACACCTCCTACGAGCAGTACTTC.

This clone appeared once. The chain combines TRBV28 with TRBJ2-7; 7 nucleotides align to TRBD1. V shed 5 bases and J 0 bases; nucleotides not matched to a gene: 4. The CDR3 length is 14 residues. Germline V lookup: CDR1 MDHEN, CDR2 SYDVKM. Written as DNA, the CDR3 is TGTGCCAGCAGTGGTGACAGGGTCTCCTACGAGCAGTACTTC. This codes for CASSGDRVSYEQYF.

This chain joins TRBV29-1 and TRBJ1-2; 11 bases align to TRBD1. Germline CDR1 is SQVTM and CDR2 is ANQGSEA. V lost 6 bases, J lost 0 bases, and 9 bases stayed unmatched. The CDR3 contains 16 residues. The CDR3 sequence is CSVDGTGGFANYGYTF. The CDR3 nucleotides read TGCAGCGTCGACGGGACAGGGGGTTTCGCTAACTATGGCTACACCTTC.

The chain recombines TRBV6-5 with TRBJ2-5; D may be TRBD1 (5 bases). Trimming took off 2 bases at V and 4 bases at J, with 14 bases between the two ends. The CDR3 totals 15 residues. CDR1 MNHEY and CDR2 SVGAGI come from the germline V gene. This CDR3 reads CASSYGAGRRETQYF. The CDR3 region has the DNA TGTGCCAGCAGTTACGGGGCCGGAAGGCGAGAGACCCAGTACTTC.

The gene calls are TRBV5-1 and TRBJ2-2, with D hard to call. The CDR3 sequence is 14 residues long. The germline V gene encodes CDR1 SGHRS and CDR2 YFSETQ. Trimming removed 6 bases from V and 4 bases from J, with 13 bases in between. The CDR3 coding sequence is TGCGCCAGCATGAGGCAGACGAGCACCGGGGAGCTGTTTTTT. This translates into CASMRQTSTGELFF.

The chain combines TRBV6-4 with TRBJ1-2; 8 bases are shared with TRBD1. Germline CDR1 MRHNA, CDR2 SNTAGT. This CDR3 comprises 14 residues. Trimming cost V 6 bases and J 2 bases; bases outside gene matches: 5. CDR3 in amino acids: CASSLGQGNYGYTF. Here the CDR3 DNA reads TGTGCCAGCAGCCTAGGACAGGGAAACTATGGCTACACCTTC.

CDR3 bases: TGTGCCAGCAGCCAAGTCGGGGGTCGACGGACTGAAGCTTTCTTT. Residues: CASSQVGGRRTEAFF. This chain joins TRBV14 and TRBJ1-1, with D perhaps TRBD1 (5 bases). The CDR3 extends over 15 amino acids. Trimming took 1 base from V and 5 from J, leaving 14 bases between them. Looked up from germline, CDR1 is SGHDN and CDR2 is FVKESK.

The V gene is TRBV7-8, the J gene TRBJ2-3; 8 positions agree with TRBD2. The germline CDR1 and CDR2 sequences are SGHVS and FQNEAQ. The CDR3 is made up of 16 amino acids. Trimming took 2 bases from V and 2 from J; bases not matched to a gene: 6. This chain's CDR3 is CASSLLLLAATDTQYF. The CDR3 coding sequence is TGTGCCAGCAGCTTATTATTACTAGCGGCCACAGATACGCAGTATTTT.

The CDR3 reads CASSEGLAEAFF. The CDR3 DNA is TGCGCCAGCAGTGAGGGACTGGCTGAAGCTTTCTTT. The chain joins TRBV10-2 to TRBJ1-1; D is uncertain. Trimming stripped 2 bases from V and 6 bases from J, with 7 bases between. Germline V gene sequence: CDR1 WSHSY, CDR2 SAAADI. This CDR3 has 12 amino acids.

This clone was seen a few times. This chain connects TRBV19 to TRBJ1-2, with D unclear. V dropped 3 bases and J dropped 1 base, with 12 bases sitting between them. From germline, CDR1 is LNHDA and CDR2 SQIVND (reference sequence). This CDR3 region has 15 residues. CDR3: CASSMWTGDNYGYTF. The CDR3 DNA is TGTGCCAGTAGTATGTGGACGGGAGATAACTATGGCTACACCTTC.

This chain joins TRBV27 and TRBJ2-1, with D possibly TRBD1 on 5 matching bases. This CDR3 is 16 amino acids long. CDR1 and CDR2 (germline): MNHEY, SMNVEV (reference sequence). Trimming shortened V by 0 bases and J by 8 bases, and 17 bases separated the two germline ends. This CDR3 reads CASSLSQGPEADEQFF. The CDR3 nucleotides are TGTGCCAGCAGTTTATCGCAGGGCCCTGAAGCCGATGAGCAGTTCTTC.

This chain links TRBV5-4 with TRBJ1-4; D call uncertain. The V end lost 0 bases, the J end lost 4 bases, and 7 bases lay between the germline ends. The CDR3 is made up of 14 amino acids. Germline V CDR1 and CDR2: SGHNT, YYREEE (reference sequence). In DNA, the CDR3 is TGTGCCAGCAGCTTGGGACGGGATAATGAAAAACTGTTTTTT. Its protein product is CASSLGRDNEKLFF.

This chain links TRBV11-2 with TRBJ1-1; perhaps TRBD1 as D (6 bases). Between the trimmed V and J ends, which lost 2 bases and 0 bases, there was a span of 13 bases. Germline V gene data show CDR1 as SGHAT and CDR2 as FQNNGV. This CDR3 region has 16 residues. CDR3 DNA: TGTGCCAGCAGCTTAATCTCCACAGGGATGAACACTGAAGCTTTCTTT. Protein product: CASSLISTGMNTEAFF.

This clone was picked up a small number of times. The rearrangement links TRBV27 to TRBJ1-1; 9 bases are shared with TRBD1. Germline trimming cut 3 bases from V and 5 bases from J; bases unmatched to any gene: 1. Germline assignment: CDR1 MNHEY and CDR2 SMNVEV (reference sequence). The CDR3 contains 13 residues. The CDR3 DNA reads as TGTGCCAGCAGTTTCGGGACAGGGACTGAAGCTTTCTTT. Its protein is CASSFGTGTEAFF.

This chain links TRBV4-1 with TRBJ2-3; 7 positions match TRBD2. The ends lost 2 bases at V and 1 base at J; junction bases unmatched: 9. The germline CDR1 and CDR2 sequences are MGHRA and YSYEKL. The CDR3 is 17 amino acids. The CDR3 reads CASSQPYVAGGTDTQYF. The CDR3 coding sequence is TGCGCCAGCAGCCAACCCTACGTGGCGGGGGGCACAGATACGCAGTATTTT.

V gene TRBV2 combines with J gene TRBJ1-1; a possible D gene is TRBD1 (6 bases). V was shortened by 6 bases and J by 8 bases, with 13 bases between the two germline ends. Germline V gives CDR1 SNHLY, CDR2 FYNNEI. The CDR3 loop spans 12 amino acids. CDR3 sequence: CASSQDSLEAFF. CDR3 sequence (DNA): TGTGCCAGCAGCCAGGACAGTCTGGAAGCTTTCTTT.

The V gene is TRBV6-1, the J gene TRBJ1-2; D not certain. There are 13 residues in the CDR3. V lost 3 bases and J 8 bases, leaving 13 bases between the germline ends. Germline CDR1 and CDR2: MNHNS and SASEGT. The CDR3 DNA sequence: TGTGCCAGCAGTGAGGCTTGGGCGTCAGGCTACACCTTC. Encoded protein: CASSEAWASGYTF.

The CDR3 DNA follows: TGTGCCAGCTCACCACCGGAGGTTCGGAACACCATATATTTT. Its translation: CASSPPEVRNTIYF. The V call is TRBV18, the J call TRBJ1-3; D is unclear. The germline V and J ends were trimmed by 0 bases and 7 bases, with 10 bases remaining between them. Germline V lookup: CDR1 KGHSH, CDR2 LQKENI. The CDR3 is 14 amino acids.

This clone appeared a single time. The rearrangement joins TRBV15 to TRBJ1-5; tentatively, D is TRBD1 (5 bases). V dropped 1 base and J dropped 6 bases, with 10 bases sitting between them. The CDR3 runs to 14 residues. Germline V gene lookup returns CDR1 LNHNV and CDR2 YYDKDF (reference sequence). In DNA form, the CDR3 reads TGTGCCACCAGCAGAGGGGGGGAGCGTCAGCCCCAGCATTTT. Amino acids: CATSRGGERQPQHF.

V is TRBV6-5 and J is TRBJ2-7; 9 bases are shared with TRBD1. The V and J ends lost 5 bases and 5 bases, in that order; junction bases with no gene match: 7. The CDR3 runs 14 residues. Germline V gives CDR1 MNHEY, CDR2 SVGAGI. The CDR3, as DNA: TGTGCCAGCAGTAAACAGGGGGCGCTGGACGAGCAGTACTTC. It yields the protein CASSKQGALDEQYF.

V gene TRBV6-5 combines with J gene TRBJ1-5; 10 bases are a match to TRBD1. The germline V gene has CDR1 MNHEY and CDR2 SVGAGI. The junction had 6 bases not matched to a gene; V was cut back by 4 bases and J by 6 bases. This CDR3 has 15 amino acids. This chain's CDR3 is CASSLDRGLSQPQHF. CDR3 nucleotides: TGTGCCAGCAGTTTGGACAGGGGGTTGAGTCAGCCCCAGCATTTT.

The V and J genes are TRBV27 and TRBJ1-1; D gene unclear. With 4 bases removed from V and 7 bases from J, the gap between germline ends came to 7 bases. The CDR3 runs 11 residues. CDR1 is MNHEY, CDR2 SMNVEV, per germline (reference sequence). CDR3 sequence: CASSSYSEAFF. The CDR3 nucleotides read TGTGCCAGCAGTTCCTATAGTGAAGCTTTCTTT.

This clone was seen once. The rearrangement links TRBV19 to TRBJ2-5; 7 nucleotides align to TRBD1. The junction had 6 bases not matched to a gene; V was cut back by 1 base and J by 7 bases. This CDR3 contains 14 residues. Germline lookup yields CDR1 LNHDA and CDR2 SQIVND (reference sequence). CDR3 loop: CASSIGDRLGTQYF. The CDR3 DNA reads TGTGCCAGTAGTATAGGGGACAGATTAGGGACCCAGTACTTC.

The rearrangement joins TRBV12-3 or TRBV12-4 to TRBJ1-2; D not resolved. The CDR3 loop spans 12 amino acids. Trimming cost V 6 bases and J 3 bases, with 8 bases left between them. The CDR3 coding sequence is TGTGCCAGCAGCCTGGCTTACTATGGCTACACCTTC. Protein sequence: CASSLAYYGYTF.